Following are 9 T cell receptor beta chains from one sample sequenced in a study of blood T cell repertoires in COVID-19. TCRdb's copy holds only in-frame clones and misses some; the assay was immunoSEQ multiplex PCR. Of approximately 300,000 clones in the sample, over 75% are singletons; the top ten hold about 5%. The sequenced material came from PBMCs or T cells enriched from blood (not recorded which). Receptors originate from a woman between 25 and 40 years old who had recovered from COVID-19.

This rearrangement joins TRBV10-3 to TRBJ1-5, with 7 bases identical to TRBD1. In germline, CDR1 is ENHRY, CDR2 SYGVKD. The junction had 10 bases not matched to a gene; V was cut back by 10 bases and J by 4 bases. The CDR3 is made up of 14 amino acids. As DNA, the CDR3 is TGTGCCACGGGGGGGGGACAGAGGAATCAGCCCCAGCATTTT. It yields the protein CATGGGQRNQPQHF.

The V gene is TRBV5-4, the J gene TRBJ2-1; 10 nucleotides line up with TRBD2. The CDR3 loop spans 16 amino acids. The V gene end was trimmed by 1 base and the J gene end by 7 bases; junction bases not matched to a gene: 8. In germline, CDR1 is SGHNT, CDR2 YYREEE (reference sequence). In nucleotides, the CDR3 is TGTGCCAGCAGCTTGCGTCTAGCGGGGGCGGGGAATGAGCAGTTCTTC. Protein: CASSLRLAGAGNEQFF.

The chain joins TRBV7-2 to TRBJ1-2, with D possibly being TRBD1 (5 bases). V was trimmed by 5 bases and J by 0 bases, leaving 10 bases between them. CDR3 length equals 14 residues. Germline CDR1 reads SGHTA; CDR2 reads FQGNSA. Here the CDR3 reads CASSLDSPNYGYTF. CDR3 nucleotides: TGTGCCAGCAGCCTCGACAGTCCTAACTATGGCTACACCTTC.

In this sample, this clone turned up once. V is TRBV4-3 and J is TRBJ1-5; D is unresolved. Germline V CDR1 and CDR2: LGHNA, YSLEER. The V end lost 4 bases, the J end lost 5 bases, and 12 bases lay between the germline ends. The CDR3 is made up of 14 amino acids. CDR3 amino acids: CASSRTQVDQPQHF. In nucleotides, the CDR3 is TGCGCCAGCAGCCGAACCCAGGTTGATCAGCCCCAGCATTTT.

The chain has TRBV5-5 and TRBJ1-1; no definite D call. CDR1 is SGHKS, CDR2 YYEKEE, per germline (reference sequence). Trimming cost V 3 bases and J 1 base, with 16 bases left between them. The CDR3 has 16 amino acids. CDR3 residues: CASSWPSSSANTEAFF. The CDR3, as DNA: TGTGCCAGCAGCTGGCCCTCCTCCAGTGCGAACACTGAAGCTTTCTTT.

This rearrangement joins TRBV28 to TRBJ1-5, with D unclear. V shed 5 bases and J shed 7 bases, with 9 bases lying between them. CDR1 and CDR2 from the germline V gene are MDHEN and SYDVKM. The CDR3 spans 12 residues. This CDR3 reads CASSLPWQPQHF. DNA for the CDR3: TGTGCCAGCAGTCTACCATGGCAGCCCCAGCATTTT.

The V gene is TRBV4-2, the J gene TRBJ2-1; a weak D match, TRBD2 (7 bases). Germline values: CDR1 LGHNA, CDR2 YNFKEQ. V dropped 1 base and J dropped 0 bases, with 19 bases sitting between them. The CDR3 sequence is 19 residues long. For the CDR3, the DNA is TGTGCCAGCAGCCAAGTGGGAGGGGGAAGTGGGAGCTCCTACAATGAGCAGTTCTTC. It is translated as CASSQVGGGSGSSYNEQFF.

This chain joins TRBV28 and TRBJ2-1; TRBD2 matches 8 bases. In germline, CDR1 is MDHEN, CDR2 SYDVKM. J gave up 8 bases and V 1 base, and 4 bases lay outside the gene matches. The CDR3 sequence is 14 residues long. The CDR3 protein is CASSLFRGGYEQFF. For the CDR3, the DNA is TGTGCCAGCAGTTTATTCCGGGGGGGCTATGAGCAGTTCTTC.

The chain combines TRBV4-3 with TRBJ1-5; D unclear. Trimming left V 0 bases short and J 5 bases short, with 14 bases between. CDR3 size: 16 residues. Germline V gene sequence: CDR1 LGHNA, CDR2 YSLEER. CDR3 nucleotides: TGCGCCAGCAGCCAAGATATAGGTCGTGGAGATCAGCCCCAGCATTTT. Protein: CASSQDIGRGDQPQHF.